The entry below describes one TCR beta chain. Its antigen remains unknown. This specimen comes from a study of shared clonotypes between healthy human individuals. Every one of the donors was a Caucasian adult that lived in Nashville, Tennessee. Study results and caveats: Across a handful of donors, naive CD4 shared around 5.4%, naive CD8 over 3%, memory CD4 roughly 2.3%, memory CD8 0.4% to 0.5%.

CDR1 is MNHEY and CDR2 is SMNVEV in the germline V gene (reference sequence). The CDR3 has 17 residues. With 5 bases removed from V and 3 bases from J, the gap between germline ends came to 19 bases. Every immunoSEQ plate was one replicate of a subset's evenly spread DNA. The protocol was immunoSEQ multiplex PCR, while the TCRdb copy is restricted to in-frame clones and leaves out a portion. The data hold 2.5 million or so clones, with over 85% observed a single time. The source of this sequence is a man younger than 30 in good health. Sequences were obtained from naive CD4+ T cells sorted from blood. The subset denotes: CD45RA+ positively selected. This rearrangement joins TRBV27 to TRBJ2-2; D possibly corresponds to TRBD1 (5 bases). CDR3 sequence: CASSRAIQGTYTGELFF. The CDR3 nucleotides are TGTGCCAGCAGTCGTGCAATTCAGGGCACGTACACCGGGGAGCTGTTTTTT.